This section outlines one T cell receptor beta chain sequence together with its context. The antigen is undetermined. Each CDR3 protein gets one entry after TCRdb re-called the 5' RACE reads with MiXCR. Of some 150,000 distinct CDR3 sequences in the sample, roughly 6.3% are singletons; the top ten hold approximately 2.1%. The V gene lost 0 bases and the J gene lost 6 bases, with 24 bases spanning the gap. The CDR3 totals 18 residues. Germline V gene data show CDR1 as LGHNA and CDR2 as YNFKEQ. This sample was included in a study of T-cell memory formation after mild COVID-19. Turning to the study itself: The TCR clusters were mostly specific to one donor. Study-wide results and caveats: Proof of SARS-CoV-2 specificity was absent for the second-wave clones that crested on day 37. Contracting CD4+ clones lay largely in CM and EM, with CD8+ ones residing in EMRA.

What was sequenced was PBMCs or a T cell subset sorted from them (not recorded which). This chain connects TRBV4-2 to TRBJ2-7; D remains unclear. The clonotype comes from an adult woman who had mild COVID-19 (a few samples of this study predate the infection). Cell type and time point are not known. CDR3 coding DNA: TGTGCCAGCAGCCAAGATCGTCCCTCCCAGTCACCATACTCCGAGCAGTACTTC. Amino acid sequence: CASSQDRPSQSPYSEQYF.